Presented here are 27 T cell receptor beta chains from one specimen sequenced in a study of blood T cells in healthy people across ages. Next came a second PCR, run for about 7 to 12 cycles, which used a sample-barcoded 5' primer along with a J-beta primer mix. TCRdb analysed the 5' RACE reads with MiXCR anew, one entry per CDR3 protein. The sample consists of 1.5 million to 2 million distinct CDR3 sequences, 30% to 40% of them appearing once. Specimen: blood. These receptors were taken from a human donor in good health.

The chain carries TRBV20-1 and TRBJ1-2; D not resolved. Germline V lookup: CDR1 DFQATT, CDR2 SNEGSKA (reference sequence). V was shortened by 1 base and J by 8 bases, with 11 bases between the two germline ends. This CDR3 spans 12 amino acids. In nucleotides, the CDR3 is TGCAGTGCTAGAGGTGACTTCTGGGGCTACACCTTC. This codes for CSARGDFWGYTF.

The rearrangement uses TRBV19 and TRBJ2-1; perhaps TRBD1 as D (6 bases). V gave up 6 bases and J gave up 7 bases, with 16 bases separating them. The CDR3 consists of 14 residues. CDR1 is LNHDA and CDR2 is SQIVND in the germline V gene (reference sequence). This CDR3 reads CASRALGGSNEQFF. The CDR3, as DNA: TGTGCCAGTAGGGCGCTAGGGGGATCTAATGAGCAGTTCTTC. Filled out from reference TRBV19 and TRBJ2-1, the complete variable domain reads DGGITQSPKYLFRKEGQNVTLSCEQNLNHDAMYWYRQDPGQGLRLIYYSQIVNDFQKGDIAEGYSVSREKKESFPLTVTSAQKNPTAFYLCASRALGGSNEQFFGPGTRLTVL.

The rearrangement uses TRBV15 and TRBJ1-1, with D tentatively TRBD1 (5 bases). V lost 1 base and J lost 8, with 20 bases in between. CDR3 length equals 16 residues. Germline CDR1 and CDR2: LNHNV and YYDKDF (reference sequence). The CDR3 is CATSRGQSQVRQEAFF. Written as DNA, the CDR3 is TGTGCCACCAGCAGAGGACAGTCACAAGTGCGGCAAGAAGCTTTCTTT. Drawing the rest from reference TRBV15 and TRBJ1-1, the complete variable domain is DAMVIQNPRYQVTQFGKPVTLSCSQTLNHNVMYWYQQKSSQAPKLLFHYYDKDFNNEADTPDNFQSRRPNTSFCFLDIRSPGLGDTAMYLCATSRGQSQVRQEAFFGQGTRLTVV.

This clonotype has only a few counts. The rearrangement uses TRBV5-1 and TRBJ2-6; D not certain. Germline V lookup: CDR1 SGHRS, CDR2 YFSETQ. The CDR3 consists of 14 residues. The ends were cut back, 7 bases at V and 0 bases at J, with 8 bases in the middle. For the CDR3, the DNA is TGCGCCAGCGGTTTGACCTCTGGGGCCAACGTCCTGACTTTC. As protein: CASGLTSGANVLTF.

J is TRBJ2-1 and V is TRBV9, with TRBD2 matching over 7 bases. This CDR3 is built from 15 residues. Germline values: CDR1 SGDLS, CDR2 YYNGEE. The junction had 4 bases not matched to a gene; V was cut back by 0 bases and J by 4 bases. The CDR3 nucleotides read TGTGCCAGCAGCGTAGTTGCTAGCGGATACAATGAGCAGTTCTTC. It specifies CASSVVASGYNEQFF.

In this sample, this clonotype turned up a few times. This sequence joins TRBV5-1 and TRBJ2-5, with TRBD2 matching over 7 bases. Germline CDR1 and CDR2: SGHRS and YFSETQ. CDR3 length: 15 amino acids. Germline trimming cut 3 bases from V and 2 bases from J; bases unmatched to any gene: 7. CDR3: CASSWNSGEQETQYF. The CDR3 DNA follows: TGCGCCAGCAGCTGGAACAGCGGGGAGCAAGAGACCCAGTACTTC.

This clonotype has just a few counts. The chain uses TRBV7-2 and TRBJ2-3; D perhaps matches TRBD1 (6 bases). The CDR3 runs to 13 residues. The germline V and J ends were trimmed by 4 bases and 13 bases, with 18 bases remaining between them. The germline V gene encodes CDR1 SGHTA and CDR2 FQGNSA. The CDR3 bases are TGTGCCAGCAGCTCTTCGGACAGTTTCACCAAGTATTTT. Protein product: CASSSSDSFTKYF.

The chain links TRBV7-2 to TRBJ2-2, with 9 bases that match TRBD2. V trimming: 4 bases; J trimming: 0 bases; junction bases outside the gene matches: 3. The CDR3 contains 16 residues. In germline, CDR1 is SGHTA, CDR2 FQGNSA. CDR3 residues: CASSSRLAANTGELFF. CDR3 sequence (DNA): TGTGCCAGCAGCTCCAGACTAGCGGCGAACACCGGGGAGCTGTTTTTT.

This clonotype came up a few times. This chain uses TRBV11-2 with TRBJ2-5; the D call may be TRBD1 or TRBD2 (6 bases each). CDR1 is SGHAT, CDR2 FQNNGV, per germline. V was pared by 5 bases and J by 2 bases, with 21 bases between. The CDR3 consists of 17 residues. This CDR3 is CASSKEGGFNIQETQYF. In nucleotides, the CDR3 is TGTGCCAGCAGCAAAGAGGGGGGTTTTAACATTCAAGAGACCCAGTACTTC.

This clonotype appeared once. This may stem from a read error, because a much larger clone lies one nucleotide away. The chain links TRBV29-1 to TRBJ2-7; 7 nucleotides align to TRBD1. After removal of 6 bases from V and 4 bases from J, the junction contained 9 bases not matched to a gene. Germline V lookup: CDR1 SQVTM, CDR2 ANQGSEA. The CDR3 consists of 13 residues. The CDR3 is CSVTQGVRYEQYF. CDR3 sequence (DNA): TGCAGCGTCACTCAGGGGGTGAGGTACGAGCAGTACTTC.

Only a few counts were recorded for this clonotype. The chain carries TRBV6-5 and TRBJ1-1; 8 nucleotides line up with TRBD1. The germline CDR1 and CDR2 sequences are MNHEY and SVGAGI. The trim removed 7 bases at V and 4 bases at J, leaving 8 bases unmatched. The CDR3 is 14 amino acids. The CDR3 spells CASTQGAQGTEAFF. The CDR3 DNA is TGTGCCAGCACCCAGGGGGCGCAAGGCACTGAAGCTTTCTTT.

This clonotype was observed a few times. The V call is TRBV3-1, the J call TRBJ2-5; 7 nucleotides align to TRBD1. Germline V CDR1 and CDR2: LGHDT, YNNKEL (reference sequence). Trimming cost V 0 bases and J 2 bases; bases outside gene matches: 3. The CDR3 sequence is 15 residues long. For the CDR3, the DNA is TGTGCCAGCAGCCAAGATCAGGGGGTTCAAGAGACCCAGTACTTC. This sequence encodes CASSQDQGVQETQYF.

The chain combines TRBV7-2 with TRBJ2-3, with 16 nucleotides matching TRBD2. V trimming: 1 base; J trimming: 3 bases; junction bases outside the gene matches: 4. The CDR3 loop spans 18 amino acids. Germline assignment: CDR1 SGHTA and CDR2 FQGNSA. Here the CDR3 DNA reads TGTGCCAGCAGCTTAGTGGGACTAGCGGGGGGGCCTACAGATACGCAGTATTTT. It encodes CASSLVGLAGGPTDTQYF. The entire variable domain, with the rest obtained from reference TRBV7-2 and TRBJ2-3, is as follows: GAGVSQSPSNKVTEKGKDVELRCDPISGHTALYWYRQSLGQGLEFLIYFQGNSAPDKSGLPSDRFSAERTGGSVSTLTIQRTQQEDSAVYLCASSLVGLAGGPTDTQYFGPGTRLTVL.

This clonotype was picked up a small number of times. CDR3 loop: CASGPRDGVGKLFF. The CDR3, as DNA: TGTGCCAGCGGTCCCAGGGATGGGGTTGGAAAACTGTTTTTT. The chain has TRBV6-6 and TRBJ1-4; perhaps TRBD1 as D (5 bases). Germline assignment: CDR1 MNHNY and CDR2 SVGAGI (reference sequence). Deletions cut 8 bases from V and 10 bases from J, with 20 bases between. CDR3 length equals 14 residues.

There are a few counts of this clonotype. The chain has TRBV9 and TRBJ2-7, with unresolved D. Germline assignment: CDR1 SGDLS and CDR2 YYNGEE. The CDR3 length is 15 residues. V lost 4 bases, J lost 2 bases, and 16 bases lay in between. CDR3 nucleotides: TGTGCCAGCAGCCCATGGACCTCCGGAGCCTACGAGCAGTACTTC. Protein: CASSPWTSGAYEQYF.

This chain links TRBV29-1 with TRBJ2-5; a possible D gene is TRBD2 (5 bases). V lost 8 bases and J 6 bases, leaving 13 bases between the germline ends. From germline, CDR1 is SQVTM and CDR2 ANQGSEA. CDR3 length: 11 amino acids. CDR3 coding DNA: TGCAGCCACCACGGGGTCCAGACCCAGTACTTC. It translates to CSHHGVQTQYF.

This chain uses TRBV7-9 with TRBJ1-2; 9 nucleotides align to TRBD1. The CDR3 is 16 residues long. The germline V gene encodes CDR1 SEHNR and CDR2 FQNEAQ (reference sequence). The V gene end was trimmed by 5 bases and the J gene end by 5 bases; junction bases not matched to a gene: 12. In DNA, the CDR3 is TGTGCCAGCAGCCCAGTCCCGGGACAGGGACCTTATGGCTACACCTTC. Translated: CASSPVPGQGPYGYTF. The full variable domain, in which reference TRBV7-9 and TRBJ1-2 provide the parts outside the CDR3, is DTGVSQNPRHKITKRGQNVTFRCDPISEHNRLYWYRQTLGQGPEFLTYFQNEAQLEKSRLLSDRFSAERPKGSFSTLEIQRTEQGDSAMYLCASSPVPGQGPYGYTFGSGTRLTVV.

This clonotype was counted only a few times. This chain joins TRBV11-2 and TRBJ2-1; TRBD1 might be the D (5 bases). The CDR3 is made up of 15 amino acids. V lost 5 bases, J lost 8 bases, and 19 bases lay in between. Germline CDR1 reads SGHAT; CDR2 reads FQNNGV. The CDR3 loop is CASSPIRGRVDEQFF. In DNA, the CDR3 is TGTGCCAGCAGCCCTATCAGAGGCAGGGTAGATGAGCAGTTCTTC.

This clonotype has more than one count but fewer than ten. The chain joins TRBV4-3 to TRBJ2-5, with TRBD1 matching 9 bases. The CDR3 totals 16 residues. Germline V gene lookup returns CDR1 LGHNA and CDR2 YSLEER. V was clipped by 0 bases and J by 5 bases; unmatched bases: 7. CDR3 sequence reads: CASSQEPYRGRETQYF. The CDR3 DNA sequence: TGCGCCAGCAGCCAAGAGCCGTACAGGGGGCGGGAGACCCAGTACTTC.

The V call is TRBV4-3, the J call TRBJ2-4; the D is unclear. The J call is uncertain, as TRBJ2-7 better fits the DNA end. The CDR3 covers 14 residues. Germline CDR1 LGHNA, CDR2 YSLEER. CDR3 sequence reads: CASSQLSVGYEQYF. CDR3 sequence (DNA): TGCGCCAGCAGCCAACTGTCCGTTGGCTACGAGCAGTACTTC.

This clonotype has only a few counts. The rearrangement joins TRBV12-3 or TRBV12-4 to TRBJ1-4; D remains ambiguous. Trimming removed 4 bases at V and 6 bases at J, with 9 bases between. The CDR3 loop spans 13 amino acids. The CDR3 nucleotides are TGTGCCAGCAGTTCCAGAGGAGATGAAAAACTGTTTTTT. Amino acids: CASSSRGDEKLFF.

This clonotype appeared a few times. The DNA for the CDR3 is TGCGCCAGCAGCTTGGTTCCAGGGAGTGGCTATGGCTACACCTTC. Protein: CASSLVPGSGYGYTF. V is TRBV5-1 and J is TRBJ1-2, with D perhaps TRBD1 (5 bases). The length of the CDR3 is 15 residues. V shed 0 bases and J shed 4 bases, with 13 bases lying between them. CDR1 SGHRS and CDR2 YFSETQ come from the germline V gene.

The chain recombines TRBV7-2 with TRBJ2-1; D tentatively reads TRBD1 or TRBD2 (7 bases each). This CDR3 contains 15 residues. Germline assignment: CDR1 SGHTA and CDR2 FQGNSA. V lost 5 bases, J lost 8 bases, and 19 bases lay in between. The CDR3 loop reads CASSKNRGGLDEQFF. The CDR3 coding sequence is TGTGCCAGCAGCAAGAACAGGGGAGGGTTGGATGAGCAGTTCTTC.

The genes are TRBV6-2 or TRBV6-3 and TRBJ2-1; 7 positions agree with TRBD2. CDR3 length: 14 amino acids. V dropped 6 bases and J dropped 6; count of bases not matched to a gene: 8. CDR1 is MNHEY and CDR2 is SVGEGT in the germline V gene. DNA for the CDR3: TGTGCCAGCAGGCTTGACGGGACTATCAATGAGCAGTTCTTC. Translating gives CASRLDGTINEQFF.

V is TRBV7-2 and J is TRBJ2-1; D remains ambiguous. The CDR3 is 16 amino acids. V was pared by 3 bases and J by 0 bases, with 12 bases between. CDR1 and CDR2 (germline): SGHTA, FQGNSA. CDR3 protein: CASSFWGSSSYNEQFF. CDR3 sequence (DNA): TGTGCCAGCAGCTTTTGGGGTTCGAGCTCCTACAATGAGCAGTTCTTC.

The chain employs TRBV5-5 and TRBJ2-3, with D hard to call. The CDR3 extends over 16 amino acids. Trimming cost V 6 bases and J 3 bases, with 20 bases left between them. In germline, CDR1 is SGHKS, CDR2 YYEKEE (reference sequence). This chain's CDR3 is CASTLRGWVGTDTQYF. CDR3 in DNA: TGTGCCAGCACCCTTCGTGGGTGGGTGGGGACAGATACGCAGTATTTT.

The J gene is TRBJ2-7, the V gene TRBV30, with D perhaps TRBD1 (6 bases). Per the germline V gene, CDR1 is GTSNPN and CDR2 is SVGIG (reference sequence). The CDR3 spans 13 residues. The V gene lost 2 bases and the J gene lost 2 bases, with 10 bases spanning the gap. This CDR3 is CAWSSGAPYEQYF. As DNA, the CDR3 is TGTGCCTGGAGTTCAGGGGCTCCCTACGAGCAGTACTTC.